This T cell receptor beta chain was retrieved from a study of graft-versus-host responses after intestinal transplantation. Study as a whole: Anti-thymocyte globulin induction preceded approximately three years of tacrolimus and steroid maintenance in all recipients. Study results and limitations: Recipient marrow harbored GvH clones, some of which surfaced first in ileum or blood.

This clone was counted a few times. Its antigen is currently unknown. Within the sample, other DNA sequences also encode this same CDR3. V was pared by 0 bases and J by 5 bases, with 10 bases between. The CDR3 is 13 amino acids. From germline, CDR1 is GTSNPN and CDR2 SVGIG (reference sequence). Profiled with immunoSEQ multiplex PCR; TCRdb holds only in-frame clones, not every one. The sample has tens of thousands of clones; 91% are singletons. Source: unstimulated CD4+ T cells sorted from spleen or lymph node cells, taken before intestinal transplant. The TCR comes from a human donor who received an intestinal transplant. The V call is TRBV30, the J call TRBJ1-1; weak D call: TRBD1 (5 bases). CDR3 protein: CAWSVRGNTEAFF. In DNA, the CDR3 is TGTGCCTGGAGTGTACGGGGGAATACTGAAGCTTTCTTT.